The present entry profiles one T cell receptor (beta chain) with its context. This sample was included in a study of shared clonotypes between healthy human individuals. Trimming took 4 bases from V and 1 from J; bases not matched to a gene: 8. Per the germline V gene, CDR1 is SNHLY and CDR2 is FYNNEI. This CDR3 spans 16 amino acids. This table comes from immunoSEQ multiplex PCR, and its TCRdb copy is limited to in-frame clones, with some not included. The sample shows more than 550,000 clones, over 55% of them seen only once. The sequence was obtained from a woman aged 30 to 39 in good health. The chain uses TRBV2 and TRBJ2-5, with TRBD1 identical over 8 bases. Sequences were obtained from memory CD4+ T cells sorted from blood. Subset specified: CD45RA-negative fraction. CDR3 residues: CASSAPDRVVQETQYF. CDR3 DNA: TGTGCCAGCAGTGCCCCGGACAGGGTCGTCCAAGAGACCCAGTACTTC. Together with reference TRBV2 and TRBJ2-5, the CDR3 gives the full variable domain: EPEVTQTPSHQVTQMGQEVILRCVPISNHLYFYWYRQILGQKVEFLVSFYNNEISEKSEIFDDQFSVERPDGSNFTLKIRSTKLEDSAMYFCASSAPDRVVQETQYFGPGTRLLVL.